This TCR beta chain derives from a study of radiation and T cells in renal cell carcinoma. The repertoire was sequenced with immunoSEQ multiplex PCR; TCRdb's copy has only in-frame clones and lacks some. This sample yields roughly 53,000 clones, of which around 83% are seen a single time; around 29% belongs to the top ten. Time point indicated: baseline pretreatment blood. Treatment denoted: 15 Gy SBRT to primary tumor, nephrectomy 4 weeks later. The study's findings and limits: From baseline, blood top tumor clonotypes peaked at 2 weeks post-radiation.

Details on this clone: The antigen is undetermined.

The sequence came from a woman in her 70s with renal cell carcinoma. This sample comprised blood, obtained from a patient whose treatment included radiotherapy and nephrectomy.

The CDR3 region is CASSFAGGAGGYTF. The CDR3 nucleotides read TGTGCCAGCAGCTTTGCAGGGGGCGCGGGGGGCTACACCTTC. This chain links TRBV7-2 with TRBJ1-2; 8 bases are shared with TRBD1. In germline, CDR1 is SGHTA, CDR2 FQGNSA. Trimming removed 3 bases from V and 8 bases from J; junction bases left unmatched: 8. The CDR3 sequence is 14 residues long.